Following are 4 T cell receptor beta chains from one sample sequenced in a study of blood T cell repertoires in COVID-19. The protocol was immunoSEQ multiplex PCR, while the TCRdb copy is restricted to in-frame clones and leaves out a portion. The table shows some 200,000 clones, with around four fifths occurring only once. The sequenced material came from peripheral blood. All receptors derive from a man aged 30 to 39 with active or convalescent COVID-19.

CDR3 sequence: CASSPRTASGNTIYF. Here the CDR3 DNA reads TGTGCCAGCAGCCCCCGCACTGCCTCTGGAAACACCATATATTTT. This chain joins TRBV7-2 and TRBJ1-3; D is undetermined. CDR1 is SGHTA and CDR2 is FQGNSA in the germline V gene. V was pared by 5 bases and J by 0 bases, with 11 bases between. This CDR3 is 15 amino acids long. Using reference TRBV7-2 and TRBJ1-3 for the parts outside the CDR3, the full variable domain is GAGVSQSPSNKVTEKGKDVELRCDPISGHTALYWYRQSLGQGLEFLIYFQGNSAPDKSGLPSDRFSAERTGGSVSTLTIQRTQQEDSAVYLCASSPRTASGNTIYFGEGSWLTVV.

The chain joins TRBV7-9 to TRBJ1-5; 7 bases map to TRBD1. The V segment lost 5 bases and the J segment 4 bases; nucleotides outside the gene matches: 5. The CDR3 has 14 amino acids. CDR1 is SEHNR, CDR2 FQNEAQ, per germline (reference sequence). CDR3 region: CASSPDRDNQPQHF. The CDR3 DNA sequence: TGTGCCAGCAGCCCAGACAGGGATAATCAGCCCCAGCATTTT. Looking up the rest from reference TRBV7-9 and TRBJ1-5 gives the full variable domain: DTGVSQNPRHKITKRGQNVTFRCDPISEHNRLYWYRQTLGQGPEFLTYFQNEAQLEKSRLLSDRFSAERPKGSFSTLEIQRTEQGDSAMYLCASSPDRDNQPQHFGDGTRLSIL.

V is TRBV11-1 and J is TRBJ2-2; D unresolved. CDR3 length: 15 amino acids. CDR1 SGHAT and CDR2 FQDESV come from the germline V gene (reference sequence). V was cut by 2 bases and J by 7 bases, with 14 bases left in between. The CDR3 loop reads CASSLTATSNGELFF. As DNA, the CDR3 is TGTGCCAGCAGCTTAACGGCGACTTCCAACGGGGAGCTGTTTTTT.

This clone turned up a few times. The CDR3, as DNA: TGTGCCAGCAGTGAGACAGGGGGCTATGAGCAGTTCTTC. Translated, it gives CASSETGGYEQFF. The chain has TRBV6-4 and TRBJ2-1, with 10 bases fitting TRBD1. This CDR3 contains 13 residues. Germline assignment: CDR1 MRHNA and CDR2 SNTAGT. The J segment lost 8 bases and the V segment lost 3 bases, leaving 1 base of the junction unmatched.